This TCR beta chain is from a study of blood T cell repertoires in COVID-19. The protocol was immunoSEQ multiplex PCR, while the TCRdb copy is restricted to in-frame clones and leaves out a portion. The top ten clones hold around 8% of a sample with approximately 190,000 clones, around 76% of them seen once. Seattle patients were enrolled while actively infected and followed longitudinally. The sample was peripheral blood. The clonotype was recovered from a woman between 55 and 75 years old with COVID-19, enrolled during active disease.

Written as DNA, the CDR3 is TGTGCCAGCAGTGACTCGTGGCTTGGCGAAGCTTTCTTT. This gives the protein CASSDSWLGEAFF. This sequence joins TRBV6-4 and TRBJ1-1; no reliable D call. V was pared by 0 bases and J by 8 bases, with 10 bases between. The CDR3 is made up of 13 amino acids. From germline, CDR1 is MRHNA and CDR2 SNTAGT.